This TCR beta chain was sequenced during a study of OX40 agonist ivuxolimab in advanced cancers. Overall study context: From roughly 20 to 85 years was the age range, with a mean of roughly 59 years, and over 80% were male. Three patients got partial responses; one had hepatocellular carcinoma and two had cutaneous melanoma.

Profiled with immunoSEQ multiplex PCR; TCRdb holds only in-frame clones, not every one. The table records about 26,000 clones, roughly 80% of them present only once. The V and J ends lost 5 bases and 4 bases, in that order; junction bases with no gene match: 2. CDR1 is SGHVS and CDR2 is FQNEAQ in the germline V gene. The CDR3 has 13 amino acids. Excluded were patients having autoimmune disease history or systemic immunosuppression. Specimen: CD4+ or CD8+ T cells sorted from blood, collected in a trial of the OX40 agonist ivuxolimab. The sequence was obtained from an adult with an advanced solid tumor such as melanoma, head and neck, liver or kidney cancer. This rearrangement joins TRBV7-8 to TRBJ1-2; TRBD1 aligns across 9 bases. The CDR3 nucleotides are TGTGCCAGCAGCGAGGGACAGGGCTATGGCTACACCTTC. This translates into CASSEGQGYGYTF.